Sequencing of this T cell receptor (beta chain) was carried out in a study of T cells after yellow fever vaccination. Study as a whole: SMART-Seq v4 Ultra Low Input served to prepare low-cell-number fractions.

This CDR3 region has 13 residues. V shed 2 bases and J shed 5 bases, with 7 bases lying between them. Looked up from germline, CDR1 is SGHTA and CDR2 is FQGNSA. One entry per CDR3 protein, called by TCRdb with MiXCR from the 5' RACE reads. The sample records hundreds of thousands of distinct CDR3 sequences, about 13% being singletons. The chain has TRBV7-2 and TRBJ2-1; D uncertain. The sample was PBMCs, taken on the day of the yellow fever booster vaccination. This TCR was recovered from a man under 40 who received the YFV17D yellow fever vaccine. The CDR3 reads CASSLLLNNEQFF. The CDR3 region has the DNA TGTGCCAGCAGCTTATTACTGAACAATGAGCAGTTCTTC.